One sample yielded the 14 T cell receptor beta chains listed below, sequenced in a study of CD8 T cells in Susac syndrome. RNA totalling roughly 0.45 to 1 ug underwent reverse transcription with random hexamers. TCRdb independently ran MiXCR on the immunoSEQ multiplex PCR reads; one entry per CDR3 protein. This table has 210,000 or so distinct CDR3 sequences, approximately 94% appearing once. Sequencing was performed on CD4+ T cells from PBMCs. The source is a human donor with Susac syndrome.

The chain uses TRBV12-3 or TRBV12-4 and TRBJ1-2, with unresolved D. This CDR3 spans 12 amino acids. V lost 6 bases to trimming and J lost 7 bases, with 12 bases between them. CDR3 sequence reads: CASSFRGGGYTF. As DNA, the CDR3 is TGTGCCAGCAGCTTTCGGGGAGGTGGCTACACCTTC.

In this sample, this clonotype turned up a few times. The chain couples TRBV5-1 to TRBJ1-1; 10 bases align to TRBD1. The length of the CDR3 is 15 residues. Germline CDR1 reads SGHRS; CDR2 reads YFSETQ. Losses at the gene ends were 3 bases for V and 1 base for J; bases not matched to a gene: 3. The CDR3 spells CASSSGQGRNTEAFF. The CDR3 DNA is TGCGCCAGCAGCTCGGGACAGGGGAGGAACACTGAAGCTTTCTTT.

V is TRBV5-5 and J is TRBJ2-1; weak D call: TRBD1 (6 bases). V lost 3 bases and J lost 3, with 16 bases in between. Germline CDR1 SGHKS, CDR2 YYEKEE (reference sequence). The CDR3 totals 16 residues. The CDR3 reads CASSSVQGSLYNEQFF. CDR3 coding DNA: TGTGCCAGCAGCTCGGTGCAGGGGTCCCTCTACAATGAGCAGTTCTTC. Based on the CDR3 plus reference TRBV5-5 and TRBJ2-1, the full variable domain is DAGVTQSPTHLIKTRGQQVTLRCSPISGHKSVSWYQQVLGQGPQFIFQYYEKEERGRGNFPDRFSARQFPNYSSELNVNALLLGDSALYLCASSSVQGSLYNEQFFGPGTRLTVL.

This clonotype was found once. The V and J genes are TRBV27 and TRBJ1-5; TRBD1 might be the D (6 bases). CDR3 length: 16 amino acids. Germline CDR1 reads MNHEY; CDR2 reads SMNVEV (reference sequence). Trimming shortened V by 5 bases and J by 6 bases, and 20 bases separated the two germline ends. The CDR3 loop is CASSPRYGGLVQPQHF. The CDR3 region has the DNA TGTGCCAGCAGTCCCCGTTATGGGGGCCTAGTTCAGCCCCAGCATTTT.

The chain is built from TRBV10-1 and TRBJ2-2, with 12 bases aligning to TRBD1. The germline gives CDR1 WNHNN, CDR2 SYGVQD (reference sequence). V lost 5 bases to trimming and J lost 2 bases; unmatched junction nucleotides: 3. CDR3 length: 16 residues. CDR3 nucleotides: TGCGCCAGCAGTAGGGACAGGGGGCTAAACACCGGGGAGCTGTTTTTT. This gives the protein CASSRDRGLNTGELFF.

The CDR3 spells CSARLGGTEAFF. CDR3 in DNA: TGCAGTGCTAGATTGGGGGGCACTGAAGCTTTCTTT. The V and J genes are TRBV20-1 and TRBJ1-1, with D tentatively TRBD1 (5 bases). The CDR3 consists of 12 residues. The ends were cut back, 2 bases at V and 4 bases at J, with 8 bases in the middle. From germline, CDR1 is DFQATT and CDR2 SNEGSKA (reference sequence).

The genes are TRBV20-1 and TRBJ2-5; D possibly uses TRBD1 or TRBD2 (5 bases each). Between the trimmed V and J ends, which lost 5 bases and 4 bases, there was a span of 20 bases. CDR3 length: 15 residues. The germline V gene has CDR1 DFQATT and CDR2 SNEGSKA (reference sequence). The CDR3 coding sequence is TGCAGTGCTCCTCCGGGGCACTCCCCGAGAGAGACCCAGTACTTC. Translated: CSAPPGHSPRETQYF.

V and J are TRBV12-3 or TRBV12-4 and TRBJ1-5; TRBD1 is a possible D gene (5 bases). V was clipped by 3 bases and J by 8 bases, with 14 bases between them. This CDR3 is 14 amino acids long. The CDR3 loop is CASSFGTGIEPQHF. For the CDR3, the DNA is TGTGCCAGCAGTTTCGGGACCGGGATTGAGCCCCAGCATTTT.

The gene calls are TRBV5-1 and TRBJ2-5; D is uncertain. V was pared by 0 bases and J by 5 bases, with 11 bases between. The length of the CDR3 is 14 residues. CDR1 and CDR2 from the germline V gene are SGHRS and YFSETQ. The CDR3 bases are TGCGCCAGCAGCTTGGTGCGAGGTGGGGAGACCCAGTACTTC. Amino acid sequence: CASSLVRGGETQYF.

In its sample, this clonotype was seen once. This chain links TRBV4-3 with TRBJ2-1; 13 positions match TRBD2. In germline, CDR1 is LGHNA, CDR2 YSLEER. The CDR3 length is 15 residues. Losses at the gene ends were 0 bases for V and 16 bases for J; bases not matched to a gene: 9. The CDR3 nucleotides read TGCGCCAGCAGCCAAGATAGACTAGCGGGGGGAGCGGTCTTCTTC. This gives the protein CASSQDRLAGGAVFF.

This chain uses TRBV12-3 or TRBV12-4 with TRBJ2-1, with unresolved D. The V end was cut by 5 bases, the J end by 9 bases, with 14 bases between. The CDR3 has 13 residues. Here the CDR3 DNA reads TGTGCCAGCAGTAAATCCCTTAAGGGTGAGCAGTTCTTC. Amino acid sequence: CASSKSLKGEQFF.

This sequence joins TRBV10-3 and TRBJ2-3; tentatively, D is TRBD1 (5 bases). The V end lost 7 bases, the J end lost 0 bases, and 14 bases lay between the germline ends. Germline CDR1 reads ENHRY; CDR2 reads SYGVKD. This CDR3 contains 15 residues. CDR3 DNA: TGTGCCATCAACTCAGGGAAAGGAAGCACAGATACGCAGTATTTT. Its translation: CAINSGKGSTDTQYF.

This rearrangement joins TRBV24-1 to TRBJ2-3, with a weak D call TRBD1 (5 bases). The CDR3 has 13 amino acids. V was cut by 4 bases and J by 6 bases, with 10 bases left in between. Germline V lookup: CDR1 KGHDR, CDR2 SFDVKD. The CDR3 DNA reads TGTGCCACCAGTGACTTCAGGGTTGATACGCAGTATTTT. Amino acid sequence: CATSDFRVDTQYF.

The chain carries TRBV3-1 and TRBJ1-1; D call uncertain. Trimming pared 1 base from V and 10 bases from J, leaving 13 bases between. Germline V gene lookup returns CDR1 LGHDT and CDR2 YNNKEL (reference sequence). This CDR3 is built from 13 residues. In nucleotides, the CDR3 is TGTGCCAGCAGCCAAGCCAGAGAAGGCGGAGCTTTCTTT. Its translation: CASSQAREGGAFF.